One sample yielded the 21 T cell receptor beta chains listed below, sequenced in a study of tissue T cells after allogeneic stem cell transplantation. TCRdb keeps only in-frame clones here, not all; method: immunoSEQ multiplex PCR. Of thousands of clones detected, approximately 49% appear once; the ten largest clones hold under 9%. This sample's time point: mouse harvest day 7 after allogeneic transplant. Tail vein injection delivered 10^7 T-cell-depleted bone marrow cells and 10^6 splenic CD5+ T cells. Sequencing was carried out using gut tissue. These receptors all stem from a female BALB/c mouse given C57BL/6 T cells with graft-versus-host disease after an allogeneic hematopoietic cell transplant.

Note on this clone: Germline and genes here are mouse. Read data end 1 residue before the CDR3 end; the end is taken from the germline J gene. The chain employs TRBV12-1 and TRBJ2-7; TRBD2 aligns across 11 bases. The germline V gene has CDR1 SGHSN and CDR2 HYEKVE. With 2 bases clipped from V and 4 bases from J, the junction kept 3 bases outside the gene matches. The CDR3 contains 14 residues. The CDR3 region is CASSPGTGGYEQYF. The covered CDR3 bases are TGTGCCAGCTCTCCCGGGACTGGGGGTTATGAACAGTAC. The variable domain in full, completed from reference TRBV12-1 and TRBJ2-7, reads DSGVVQSPRHIIKEKGGRSVLTCIPISGHSNVVWYQQTLGKELKFLIQHYEKVERDKGFLPSRFSVQQFDDYHSEMNMSALELEDSAMYFCASSPGTGGYEQYFGPGTRLTVL.

As to this clone: The genes and germline here are from mouse. The read is 1 residue too short to cover the CDR3 end, so that end is filled in from the germline J gene. This chain joins TRBV19 and TRBJ1-1, with 10 nucleotides matching TRBD1. Germline V gene lookup returns CDR1 FNHDT and CDR2 SITEND (reference sequence). This CDR3 is built from 14 residues. V lost 9 bases, J lost 2 bases, and 7 bases stayed unmatched. CDR3 amino acids: CATGQGDLNTEVFF. The CDR3 DNA, read in part, is TGTGCCACAGGACAGGGGGACCTTAACACAGAAGTCTTC. Full variable domain (rest looked up from reference TRBV19 and TRBJ1-1): GGIITQTPKFLIGQEGQKLTLKCQQNFNHDTMYWYRQDSGKGLRLIYYSITENDLQKGDLSEGYDASREKKSSFSLTVTSAQKNEMAVFLCATGQGDLNTEVFFGKGTRLTVV.

As concerns this clone: The gene names given are mouse names. The read ends 1 residue before the CDR3 terminus; that terminus is restored from the germline J gene. This chain links TRBV13-1 with TRBJ1-1; TRBD1 matches 9 bases. Germline trimming cut 6 bases from V and 1 base from J; bases unmatched to any gene: 7. CDR1 is NSHNY, CDR2 SYGAGN, per germline. This CDR3 is 15 amino acids long. The CDR3 bases that were read are TGTGCCAGCACCCTCGGGACAGGGCTAAACACAGAAGTCTTC. This codes for CASTLGTGLNTEVF. The CDR3 in full is CASTLGTGLNTEVFF.

A few counts support this clone. Germline and genes here are mouse. The observed sequence ends 1 residue before the CDR3 terminus, with the missing tail filled in from the germline J gene. The genes are TRBV26 and TRBJ2-3; 10 positions agree with TRBD1. J gave up 0 bases and V 6 bases, and 6 bases lay outside the gene matches. The CDR3 length is 16 residues. In germline, CDR1 is KGHPV, CDR2 FQNQEV (reference sequence). CDR3 sequence reads: CASSLDRGTSAETLYF. Incomplete CDR3 DNA: TGTGCCAGCAGCCTGGACAGGGGGACTAGTGCAGAAACGCTGTAT.

This clone was picked up a small number of times. The germline and genes are mouse ones. Coverage ceases 1 residue before the CDR3 finishes, and the germline J gene fills in the end. The chain carries TRBV26 and TRBJ1-3; D call uncertain. Trimming removed 2 bases from V and 0 bases from J, with 8 bases in between. CDR1 and CDR2 from the germline V gene are KGHPV and FQNQEV (reference sequence). The CDR3 is made up of 15 amino acids. The CDR3 DNA, read in part, is TGTGCCAGCAGTCTGGATAGGGTTTCTGGAAATACGCTCTAT. It translates to CASSLDRVSGNTLY. In full, the CDR3 reads CASSLDRVSGNTLYF.

This clone was seen only a few times. The gene names given are mouse names. The CDR3 sequence is CASSPYWVSAETLYF. The DNA read from the CDR3 is TGTGCCAGCAGCCCCTACTGGGTTAGTGCAGAAACGCTGTAT. The V and J genes are TRBV5 and TRBJ2-3, with TRBD2 as a possible D gene (6 bases). The read gets to within 1 residue of the CDR3 end, and the germline J gene fills in the rest. The length of the CDR3 is 15 residues. Per the germline V gene, CDR1 is LGHNA and CDR2 is YNLKQL (reference sequence). With 4 bases removed from V and 0 bases from J, the gap between germline ends came to 11 bases.

Comments on this clone: Gene names denote mouse genes. The read halts 1 residue ahead of the CDR3 end, with the missing end drawn from the germline J gene. V and J are TRBV13-2 and TRBJ2-3; 8 nucleotides align to TRBD1. V lost 5 bases to trimming and J lost 3 bases; unmatched junction nucleotides: 5. CDR1 NNHNN and CDR2 SYGAGS come from the germline V gene (reference sequence). The CDR3 is 14 amino acids. The CDR3 loop reads CASGAGGWAETLYF. The sequenced CDR3 bases are TGTGCCAGCGGGGCAGGGGGCTGGGCAGAAACGCTGTAT.

Points on this clone: The gene symbols are mouse symbols. The sequence runs out 1 residue before the end of the CDR3; the remainder is reconstructed from the germline J gene. This chain connects TRBV26 to TRBJ1-1, with D hard to call. Per the germline V gene, CDR1 is KGHPV and CDR2 is FQNQEV (reference sequence). Trimming took off 4 bases at V and 7 bases at J, with 10 bases between the two ends. The CDR3 runs 12 residues. CDR3 DNA, as far as it was read: TGTGCCAGCAGTCCCGGTCGGGGAGAAGTCTTC. The encoded protein is CASSPGRGEVF. The whole CDR3 region reads CASSPGRGEVFF.

In its sample, this clone was seen a few times. Mouse germline and gene names are used. The DNA ends 1 residue before the CDR3 does, and the rest of the CDR3 is filled in from the germline J gene. The rearrangement uses TRBV26 and TRBJ2-5; D tentatively fits TRBD1 or TRBD2 (6 bases each). This CDR3 has 14 residues. The V and J ends lost 0 bases and 6 bases respectively, with 10 bases between them. CDR1 is KGHPV and CDR2 is FQNQEV in the germline V gene (reference sequence). The CDR3 region is CASSLSGARDTQYF. CDR3 DNA (partial): TGTGCCAGCAGTCTGTCGGGGGCGCGGGACACCCAGTAC.

Concerning this clone itself: Gene names and germline match the mouse. The sequenced fragment ends 1 residue before the CDR3 boundary, so the rest is inferred from the germline J gene. The chain has TRBV12-2 and TRBJ1-4, with 9 bases fitting TRBD1. Germline V gene lookup returns CDR1 SGHLS and CDR2 HYDKME. This CDR3 comprises 15 residues. J was trimmed by 2 bases and V by 2 bases; bases with no gene match: 2. The CDR3 bases that were read are TGTGCCAGCTCTCGGACAGGGGCCTCCAACGAAAGATTATTT. This codes for CASSRTGASNERLF. The CDR3 in full is CASSRTGASNERLFF.

As regards this clone: Mouse gene names and germline throughout. The read ends 1 residue early relative to the CDR3; the germline J gene fills the gap. The chain combines TRBV4 with TRBJ1-5; D may be TRBD1 (6 bases). V shed 5 bases and J shed 7 bases, with 12 bases lying between them. The CDR3 has 13 residues. Germline CDR1 and CDR2: LGHDT and YNNKQL (reference sequence). The sequenced CDR3 bases are TGTGCCAGCAGCCCGGGACACCATCAGGCTCCGCTT. This sequence encodes CASSPGHHQAPL. The CDR3, in full, reads CASSPGHHQAPLF.

For this clone: The gene symbols are mouse symbols. The read terminates 1 residue before the CDR3 end, so the remaining end is supplied by the germline J gene. The gene calls are TRBV15 and TRBJ2-4, with TRBD1 matching over 8 bases. The length of the CDR3 is 17 residues. CDR1 is SGHND, CDR2 FRSKSL, per germline. Unmatched junction bases numbered 8, after V lost 2 bases and J lost 1 base. CDR3 region: CASSLIQGAKGQNTLYF. Partial CDR3 DNA: TGTGCCAGCAGTTTAATCCAGGGGGCAAAAGGTCAAAACACCTTGTAC.

A word on this clone: The gene names given are mouse names. The missing CDR3 end, 1 residue past where the read stops, is filled in from the germline J gene. V gene TRBV26 combines with J gene TRBJ2-1, with 13 bases fitting TRBD2. The CDR3 is 16 residues long. After removal of 6 bases from V and 1 base from J, the junction contained 3 bases not matched to a gene. Germline V gene sequence: CDR1 KGHPV, CDR2 FQNQEV (reference sequence). The DNA read from the CDR3 is TGTGCCAGCAGCTGGACTGGGGGGGCCAACTATGCTGAGCAGTTC. Translating gives CASSWTGGANYAEQF. The entire CDR3 sequence reads CASSWTGGANYAEQFF. The complete variable domain, with remaining parts taken from reference TRBV26 and TRBJ2-1, reads NSKVIQTPRYLVKGQGQKAKMRCIPEKGHPVVFWYQQNKNNEFKFLINFQNQEVLQQIDMTEKRFSAECPSNSPCSLEIQSSEAGDSALYLCASSWTGGANYAEQFFGPGTRLTVL.

As regards this clone: The gene names given are mouse names. The CDR3 goes on 1 residue after the read ends, and that part is filled in from the germline J gene. The V gene is TRBV15, the J gene TRBJ2-7, with 9 bases matching TRBD2. J was trimmed by 3 bases and V by 5 bases; bases with no gene match: 8. Germline V gene sequence: CDR1 SGHND, CDR2 FRSKSL. The CDR3 sequence is 15 residues long. The CDR3 bases that were read are TGTGCCAGCAGTCCCTGGGGCTGGGGGGGCTATGAACAGTAC. Amino acid sequence: CASSPWGWGGYEQY. The CDR3 in full is CASSPWGWGGYEQYF.

On this clone itself: Mouse gene names and germline throughout. The missing CDR3 end, 1 residue past where the read stops, is filled in from the germline J gene. The rearrangement joins TRBV13-1 to TRBJ2-7; D remains unclear. The germline V gene encodes CDR1 NSHNY and CDR2 SYGAGN. The CDR3 consists of 11 residues. Trimming cost V 2 bases and J 5 bases, with 5 bases left between them. CDR3 DNA, as far as it was read: TGTGCCAGCAGTGAATCGGATGAACAGTAC. Translated, it gives CASSESDEQY. The whole CDR3 reads CASSESDEQYF.

Concerning this clone itself: The gene names given are mouse names. The read terminates 1 residue ahead of where the CDR3 ends, so the germline J gene completes it. The chain is built from TRBV20 and TRBJ1-1; 7 positions agree with TRBD1. CDR1 and CDR2 (germline): GFQATS, STVNSAI. This CDR3 comprises 12 residues. The V gene end was trimmed by 1 base and the J gene end by 10 bases; junction bases not matched to a gene: 6. CDR3 amino acids: CGARATGRRVFF. The part of the CDR3 DNA that was read is TGTGGTGCTAGGGCGACAGGGAGGAGAGTCTTC.

Points on this clone: Gene names and germline match the mouse. The CDR3 goes on 1 residue after the read ends, and that part is filled in from the germline J gene. The chain has TRBV26 and TRBJ1-3, with a weak D call TRBD1 (6 bases). Trimming cost V 4 bases and J 2 bases, with 9 bases left between them. The CDR3 spans 14 residues. Germline-derived CDR1 and CDR2 are KGHPV and FQNQEV (reference sequence). CDR3 region: CASSPGTTGNTLYF. CDR3 DNA (partial): TGTGCCAGCAGTCCCGGGACAACTGGAAATACGCTCTAT.

A few counts support this clone. Mouse gene names and germline throughout. Read data end 1 residue before the CDR3 end; the end is taken from the germline J gene. J is TRBJ1-3 and V is TRBV26; D remains unclear. The CDR3 is 12 amino acids. V gave up 6 bases and J gave up 0 bases, with 3 bases separating them. Germline CDR1 KGHPV, CDR2 FQNQEV (reference sequence). The part of the CDR3 DNA that was read is TGTGCCAGCAGGGATTCTGGAAATACGCTCTAT. As protein: CASRDSGNTLY. The complete CDR3 reads CASRDSGNTLYF.

Points on this clone: Gene labels here are mouse ones. With the read ending 1 residue before the CDR3 end, the germline J gene is used to fill in that end. The chain recombines TRBV13-1 with TRBJ2-7; 8 positions match TRBD2. Trimming removed 0 bases from V and 4 bases from J; junction bases left unmatched: 3. The CDR3 is 14 amino acids. Germline-derived CDR1 and CDR2 are NSHNY and SYGAGN. The sequenced CDR3 bases are TGTGCCAGCAGTGATGGGGGGGGGCCATATGAACAGTAC. It codes for CASSDGGGPYEQY. The whole CDR3 is CASSDGGGPYEQYF.

Note on this clone: The genes and germline here are from mouse. The read gets to within 1 residue of the CDR3 end, and the germline J gene fills in the rest. The chain recombines TRBV13-2 with TRBJ2-5; 8 bases fit TRBD1. V lost 3 bases, J lost 2 bases, and 2 bases stayed unmatched. Germline CDR1 is NNHNN and CDR2 is SYGAGS (reference sequence). The CDR3 has 14 amino acids. The covered CDR3 bases are TGTGCCAGCGGTGTCGGGACAGGCCAAGACACCCAGTAC. Its protein product is CASGVGTGQDTQY. The whole CDR3 protein reads CASGVGTGQDTQYF.

In regard to this clone: The germline and genes are mouse ones. The CDR3 is cut off 1 residue early in the read; its end comes from the germline J gene. The chain uses TRBV3 and TRBJ2-1; perhaps TRBD2 as D (7 bases). The CDR3 sequence is 15 residues long. CDR1 and CDR2 from the germline V gene are SNHLY and FYNGKV (reference sequence). Trimming took off 5 bases at V and 3 bases at J, with 14 bases between the two ends. The CDR3 spells CASSPIGGGYAEQFF. CDR3 DNA (partial): TGTGCCAGCAGCCCCATAGGGGGGGGCTATGCTGAGCAGTTC.